This T cell receptor beta chain was sequenced during a study of T cells in Graves' hyperthyroidism and ophthalmopathy. Worth noting for this clonotype: As yet, its antigen is unknown.

This CDR3 is built from 14 residues. Germline CDR1 DFQATT, CDR2 SNEGSKA (reference sequence). V lost 3 bases to trimming and J lost 5 bases; unmatched junction nucleotides: 6. For the diagnoses, clinical symptoms, serum thyroxine and TRAb, thyroid ultrasound and orbital computed tomography were used. TCR beta CDR3 sequences were amplified from RNA transcripts. The TCR CDR3 was amplified in a first-round RT-PCR using the HTBI primer set. TCRdb itself ran the multiplex PCR reads through MiXCR, one entry per CDR3 protein. The sample yields 500,000 or so distinct CDR3 sequences, about 16% seen once. Findings and limits, study-wide: Researchers report that a 13 V-J model separated ophthalmopathy from stable hyperthyroidism.

V usage is TRBV20-1 and J usage is TRBJ1-2, with 10 bases identical to TRBD1. Sequencing was performed on blood. The TCR was taken from a woman in her twenties or thirties with Graves' ophthalmopathy. This CDR3 reads CSARSGTGDYGYTF. The CDR3 DNA reads TGCAGTGCTAGGTCCGGGACAGGGGATTATGGCTACACCTTC.